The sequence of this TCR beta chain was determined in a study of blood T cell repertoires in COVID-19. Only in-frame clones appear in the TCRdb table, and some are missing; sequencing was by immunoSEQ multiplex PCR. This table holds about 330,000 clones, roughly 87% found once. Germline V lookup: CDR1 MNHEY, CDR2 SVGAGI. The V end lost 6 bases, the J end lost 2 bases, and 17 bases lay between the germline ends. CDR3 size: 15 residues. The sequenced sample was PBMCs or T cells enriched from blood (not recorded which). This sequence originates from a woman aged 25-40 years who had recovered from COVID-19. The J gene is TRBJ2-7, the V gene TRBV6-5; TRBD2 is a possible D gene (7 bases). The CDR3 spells CASRSAPGGAYEQYF. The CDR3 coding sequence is TGTGCCAGCAGGTCCGCCCCGGGGGGCGCCTACGAGCAGTACTTC.